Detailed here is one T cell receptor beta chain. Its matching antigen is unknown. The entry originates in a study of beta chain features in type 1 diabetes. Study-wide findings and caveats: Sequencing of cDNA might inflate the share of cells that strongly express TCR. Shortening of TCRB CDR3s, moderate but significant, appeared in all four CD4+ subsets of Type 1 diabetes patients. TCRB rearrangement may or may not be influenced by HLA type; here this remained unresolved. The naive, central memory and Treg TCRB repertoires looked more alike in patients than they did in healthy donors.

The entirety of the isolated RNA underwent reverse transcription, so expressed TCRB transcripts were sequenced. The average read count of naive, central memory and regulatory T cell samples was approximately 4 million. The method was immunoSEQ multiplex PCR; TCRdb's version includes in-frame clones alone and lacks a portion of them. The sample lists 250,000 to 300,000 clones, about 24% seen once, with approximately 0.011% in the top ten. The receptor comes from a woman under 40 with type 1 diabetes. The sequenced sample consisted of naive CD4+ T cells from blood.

CDR3 nucleotide sequence: TGTGCCAGCAGTCCCAGGGTTAGCACTGAAGCTTTCTTT. It is translated as CASSPRVSTEAFF. V gene TRBV27 combines with J gene TRBJ1-1; maybe TRBD1 (5 bases). With 5 bases removed from V and 4 bases from J, the gap between germline ends came to 11 bases. Germline loops: CDR1 MNHEY, CDR2 SMNVEV (reference sequence). The CDR3 consists of 13 residues.